This T cell receptor beta chain was sequenced for a study of PD-L1 blockade in urothelial cancer. Background on the study: Twenty-five of the 29 patients were men with bladder-origin urothelial cancer.

Noted time point: pretreatment peripheral blood. This clone was found a few times. This table comes from immunoSEQ multiplex PCR, and its TCRdb copy is limited to in-frame clones, with some not included. The data contain 50,000 to 65,000 clones, 81% of them singletons. The origin of this receptor is a man aged 65 to 85 with urothelial cancer. The material sequenced was PBMCs, taken around atezolizumab (anti-PD-L1) treatment.

The CDR3 reads CASSSNRLRGSGYEQYF. The CDR3 DNA is TGTGCCAGCAGCTCCAACCGGCTTCGGGGTAGTGGGTACGAGCAGTACTTC. This rearrangement joins TRBV11-1 to TRBJ2-7, with D possibly matching TRBD2 (5 bases). Trimming pared 4 bases from V and 4 bases from J, leaving 23 bases between. The CDR3 extends over 17 amino acids. Per the germline V gene, CDR1 is SGHAT and CDR2 is FQDESV (reference sequence).